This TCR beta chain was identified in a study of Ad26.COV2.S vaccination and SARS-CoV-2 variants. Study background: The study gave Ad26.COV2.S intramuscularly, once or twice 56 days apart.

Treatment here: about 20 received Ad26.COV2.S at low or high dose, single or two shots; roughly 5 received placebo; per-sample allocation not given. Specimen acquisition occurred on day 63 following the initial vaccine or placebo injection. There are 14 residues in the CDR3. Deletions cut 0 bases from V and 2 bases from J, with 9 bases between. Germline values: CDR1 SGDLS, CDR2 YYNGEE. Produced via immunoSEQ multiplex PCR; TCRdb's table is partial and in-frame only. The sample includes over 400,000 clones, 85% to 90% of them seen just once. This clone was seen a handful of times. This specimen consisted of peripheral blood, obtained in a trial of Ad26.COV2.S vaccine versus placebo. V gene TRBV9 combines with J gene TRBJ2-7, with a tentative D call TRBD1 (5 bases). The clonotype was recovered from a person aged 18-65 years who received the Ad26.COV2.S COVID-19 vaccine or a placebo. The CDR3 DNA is TGTGCCAGCAGCGTAGATCCAGGGACCTACGAGCAGTACTTC. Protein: CASSVDPGTYEQYF.